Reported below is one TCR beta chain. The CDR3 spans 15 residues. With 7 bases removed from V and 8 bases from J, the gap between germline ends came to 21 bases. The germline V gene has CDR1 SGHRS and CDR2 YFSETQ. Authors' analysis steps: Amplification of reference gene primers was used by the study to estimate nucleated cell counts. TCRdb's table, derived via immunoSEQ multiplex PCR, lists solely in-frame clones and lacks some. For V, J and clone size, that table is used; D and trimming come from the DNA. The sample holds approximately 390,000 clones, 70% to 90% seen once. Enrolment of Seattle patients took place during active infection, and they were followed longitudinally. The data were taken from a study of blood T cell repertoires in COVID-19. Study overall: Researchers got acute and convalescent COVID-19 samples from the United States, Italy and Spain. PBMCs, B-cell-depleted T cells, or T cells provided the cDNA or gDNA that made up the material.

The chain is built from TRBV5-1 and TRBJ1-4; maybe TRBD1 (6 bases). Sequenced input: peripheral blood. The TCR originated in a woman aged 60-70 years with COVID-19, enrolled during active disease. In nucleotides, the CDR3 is TGCGCCAGCCGATTACAGGGTGAATCTAGGGAAAAACTGTTTTTT. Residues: CASRLQGESREKLFF.